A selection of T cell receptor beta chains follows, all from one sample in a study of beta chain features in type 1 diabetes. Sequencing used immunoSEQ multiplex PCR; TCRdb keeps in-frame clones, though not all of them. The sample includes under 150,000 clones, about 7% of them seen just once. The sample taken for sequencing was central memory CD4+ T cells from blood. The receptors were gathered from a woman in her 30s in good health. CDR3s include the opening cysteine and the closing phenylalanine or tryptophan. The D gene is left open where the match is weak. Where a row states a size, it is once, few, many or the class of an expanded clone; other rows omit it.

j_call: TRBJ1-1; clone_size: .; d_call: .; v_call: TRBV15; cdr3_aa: CATSRDVKATKAFF; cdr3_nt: TGTGCCACCAGCAGAGATGTCAAGGCTACTAAAGCTTTCTTT
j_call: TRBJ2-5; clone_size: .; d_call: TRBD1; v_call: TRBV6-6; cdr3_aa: CASSRRTGPIKETQYF; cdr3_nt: TGTGCCAGCAGTAGGCGGACAGGGCCGATAAAAGAGACCCAGTACTTC
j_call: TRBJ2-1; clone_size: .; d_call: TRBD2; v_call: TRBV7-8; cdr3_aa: CASRPTSGPNNEQFF; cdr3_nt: TGTGCCAGCAGACCTACTAGCGGCCCGAACAATGAGCAGTTCTTC
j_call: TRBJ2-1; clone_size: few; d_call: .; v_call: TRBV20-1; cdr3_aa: CSAKSTDEQFF; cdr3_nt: TGCAGTGCCAAAAGCACCGATGAGCAGTTCTTC
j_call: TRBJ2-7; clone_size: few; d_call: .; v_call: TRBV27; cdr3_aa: CASMAWSRAYEQYF; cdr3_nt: TGTGCCAGCATGGCTTGGAGCAGGGCCTACGAGCAGTACTTC
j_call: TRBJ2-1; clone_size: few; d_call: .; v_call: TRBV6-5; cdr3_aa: CASRTSQSYYNEQFF; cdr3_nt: TGTGCCAGCAGGACTTCCCAATCCTACTACAATGAGCAGTTCTTC
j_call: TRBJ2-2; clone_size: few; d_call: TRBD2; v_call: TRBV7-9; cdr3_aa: CASSLSGGNTGELFF; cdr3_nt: TGTGCCAGCAGCTTGTCGGGAGGGAACACCGGGGAGCTGTTTTTT
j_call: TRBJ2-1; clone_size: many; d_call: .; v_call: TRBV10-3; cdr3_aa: CAIMEVGSYNEQFF; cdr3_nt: TGTGCCATCATGGAGGTCGGCTCCTACAATGAGCAGTTCTTC
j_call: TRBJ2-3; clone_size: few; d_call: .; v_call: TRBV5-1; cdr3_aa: CASSLATRSTDTQYF; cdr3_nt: TGCGCCAGCAGCTTGGCAACTAGGAGCACAGATACGCAGTATTTT
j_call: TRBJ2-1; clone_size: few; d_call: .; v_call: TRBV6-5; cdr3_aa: CASSYSSSSYNEQFF; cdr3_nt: TGTGCCAGCAGTTACTCGAGTAGCTCCTACAATGAGCAGTTCTTC
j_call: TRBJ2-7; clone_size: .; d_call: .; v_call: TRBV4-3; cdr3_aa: CASSQEYQGTYEQYF; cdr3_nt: TGCGCCAGCAGCCAAGAGTACCAGGGAACCTACGAGCAGTACTTC
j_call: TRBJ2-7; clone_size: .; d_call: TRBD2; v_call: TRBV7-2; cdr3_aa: CASSSILAGGYEQYF; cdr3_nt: TGTGCCAGCAGCTCAATTCTAGCGGGAGGCTACGAGCAGTACTTC